Listed below are T cell receptor beta chains from one sample, sequenced in a study of T cell responses to AZD1222 COVID-19 vaccine. TCRdb's copy holds only in-frame clones and misses some; the assay was immunoSEQ multiplex PCR. The table records 110,000 to 150,000 clones, 85% to 90% of them present only once. Source: peripheral blood, taken 28 days after the second AZD1222 dose. Receptors originate from an adult who received the AZD1222 COVID-19 vaccine. The CDR3 runs from the conserved cysteine through the conserved F or W. The D gene is left open where the match is weak. For some rows the clone size is stated as once, few or many, or as a class when expanded; others skip it.

j_call d_call clone_size v_call cdr3_nt cdr3_aa
TRBJ2-4 TRBD2 - TRBV9 TGTGCCAGCAGCGTAGAGGGCGGGGGGAAAAACATTCAGTACTTC CASSVEGGGKNIQYF
TRBJ1-1 - - TRBV29-1 TGCAGCGTTGGGGTGACAGCCAACACTGAAGCTTTCTTT CSVGVTANTEAFF
TRBJ1-1 - - TRBV12-3/TRBV12-4 TGTGCCAGCAGTTTAGCGGGGGACACTGAAGCTTTCTTT CASSLAGDTEAFF
TRBJ2-1 - - TRBV19 TGTGCCAGTAGTACCGGTCCAGCGCGCCCCTCCTACAATGAGCAGTTCTTC CASSTGPARPSYNEQFF
TRBJ2-3 - once TRBV7-3 TGTGCCAGCAGCTTAAGTTTGGTAGATACGCAGTATTTT CASSLSLVDTQYF
TRBJ1-4 - - TRBV11-2 TGTGCCAGCAGCTTAGTTGTTTCTGAAAAACTGTTTTTT CASSLVVSEKLFF
TRBJ1-1 TRBD1 - TRBV10-3 TGTGCCATCAGTACACTCGAACAGGGGGCGGCTTTCTTT CAISTLEQGAAFF
TRBJ1-4 - - TRBV6-5 TGTGCCAGCAGTTATTACACCCTAAGACATGAAAAACTGTTTTTT CASSYYTLRHEKLFF
TRBJ1-1 TRBD1 - TRBV6-5 TGTGCCAGCAGTAGGAGTTCAGGACAGGCGACGGGAGCTTTCTTT CASSRSSGQATGAFF
TRBJ1-1 TRBD1 - TRBV18 TGTGCCAGCTCACCAAGGGCAGGGGGTGAGGCTTTCTTT CASSPRAGGEAFF
TRBJ1-6 - - TRBV5-5 TGTGCCAGCCTAAAGAGGTTGGGAGAGAATAATTCACCCCTCCACTTT CASLKRLGENNSPLHF
TRBJ2-1 TRBD2 - TRBV9 TGTGCCAGCAGCGTGAGAGCGGGAGAAGGTGAGCAGTTCTTC CASSVRAGEGEQFF
TRBJ1-1 - - TRBV6-5 TGTGCCAGCGTGAGTCAGACCAGGTCTGAAGCTTTCTTT CASVSQTRSEAFF
TRBJ1-2 TRBD1 - TRBV4-1 TGCGCCAGCAGCCCCGCGGACAGGGTCTTTGCCACCTTC CASSPADRVFATF
TRBJ1-3 - - TRBV5-5 TGTGCCAGCAGCTTGAGTTCTGTCGGGGGGTCCCTAATAGGAAACACCATATATTTT CASSLSSVGGSLIGNTIYF
TRBJ1-1 TRBD1 - TRBV6-6 TGTGCCAGCAGTTACGGCCTCCAGGGGGCCGGTGAAGCTTTCTTT CASSYGLQGAGEAFF
TRBJ2-1 TRBD1 - TRBV11-1 TGTGCCAGCAGCTTAGGGGACAGAATATACAATGAGCAGTTCTTC CASSLGDRIYNEQFF
TRBJ1-5 - - TRBV6-6 TGTGCCAGCAGCTCAAGACAGGAAAATCGGCCCCAGCATTTT CASSSRQENRPQHF
TRBJ2-7 - - TRBV6-5 TGTGCCAGCGAAGGTCGCTACGAGCAGTACTTC CASEGRYEQYF
TRBJ2-1 - once TRBV3-1/TRBV3-2 TGTGCCAGCAGCCAAGAAGGAGCGGGTTACAATGAGCAGTTCTTC CASSQEGAGYNEQFF
TRBJ2-3 - - TRBV28 TGTGCCAGCAACGACCCAGCTTTAGCGACAGATACGCAGTATTTT CASNDPALATDTQYF
TRBJ1-6 - - TRBV6-5 TGTGCCAGCAGATACGGGCAAAGCTCCTATAATTCACCCCTCCACTTT CASRYGQSSYNSPLHF
TRBJ1-1 - once TRBV6-5 TGTGCCAGCCAACCAACCCTGAACACTGAAGCTTTCTTT CASQPTLNTEAFF
TRBJ1-4 TRBD1 - TRBV24-1 TGTGCCACCAGTGACCCGGGACAGGGTTATGAAAAACTGTTTTTT CATSDPGQGYEKLFF
TRBJ1-6 - - TRBV7-3 TGTGCCAGCAGCTTAGGAGTTTCGGGTTCACCCCTCCACTTT CASSLGVSGSPLHF
TRBJ1-1 - once TRBV10-3 TGTGCCATCAGTATAAGGGACGGGAACACTGAAGCTTTCTTT CAISIRDGNTEAFF
TRBJ1-2 - - TRBV11-2 TGTGCCAGCAGCTTCGAATTGACAGGCGCGTATGGCTACACCTTC CASSFELTGAYGYTF
TRBJ1-1 - once TRBV5-1 TGCGCCAGCAGCTTGGCGGTCGCGAACACTGAAGCTTTCTTT CASSLAVANTEAFF
TRBJ2-7 TRBD1 - TRBV28 TGTGCCAGCAGTCCCCCCGGGACAGGCCTATACGAGCAGTACTTC CASSPPGTGLYEQYF
TRBJ2-7 - - TRBV11-2 TGTGCCAGCAGCTTAGATCTGGGGGTTGACGAGCAGTACTTC CASSLDLGVDEQYF
TRBJ2-1 - - TRBV5-1 TGCGCCAGCAGCCCAGCTTGGACAGCGAGTCTCAATGAGCAGTTCTTC CASSPAWTASLNEQFF
TRBJ1-1 - - TRBV28 TGTGCCAGCAGTTCTCCCACACGCTCGGGCACTGAAGCTTTCTTT CASSSPTRSGTEAFF
TRBJ1-5 - few TRBV4-1 TGCGCCAGCAGCCAAGGGGACGGGGCTCAGCCCCAGCATTTT CASSQGDGAQPQHF
TRBJ1-2 TRBD1 - TRBV12-3/TRBV12-4 TGTGCCAGCAGTTCCACAGGGGGAGTTGGCTACACCTTC CASSSTGGVGYTF
TRBJ2-1 TRBD2 - TRBV6-1 TGTGCCAGCAGTGTATTACTAGCGGGGGGCCGCAATGAGCAGTTCTTC CASSVLLAGGRNEQFF
TRBJ2-2 - - TRBV5-4 TGTGCCAGCAGCCCAGGGAACACCGGGGAGCTGTTTTTT CASSPGNTGELFF
TRBJ1-1 - - TRBV6-6 TGTGCCAGCAAATCGAACACTGAAGCTTTCTTT CASKSNTEAFF
TRBJ2-7 - few TRBV3-1/TRBV3-2 TGTGCCAGCAGCCGAGGGACTTCCCCCTACGAGCAGTACTTC CASSRGTSPYEQYF
TRBJ1-5 TRBD1 - TRBV3-1/TRBV3-2 TGTGCCAGCAGCCAGGGGACAGGGGGCAATCAGCCCCAGCATTTT CASSQGTGGNQPQHF
TRBJ1-3 - once TRBV3-1/TRBV3-2 TGTGCCAGCAGCCATCGCGGCAGCTCTGGAAACACCATATATTTT CASSHRGSSGNTIYF
TRBJ1-1 - - TRBV5-1 TGCGCCAGCATCCTGGACTGGGGCACTGAAGCTTTCTTT CASILDWGTEAFF
TRBJ1-4 - - TRBV30 TGTGCCTGGGGGGACCCTAATGAAAAACTGTTTTTT CAWGDPNEKLFF